This T cell receptor (beta chain) stems from a study of blood T cell repertoires in COVID-19. Overall study: COVID-19 samples collected from the United States, Italy and Spain covered acute and convalescent phases.

This CDR3 region has 14 residues. Germline assignment: CDR1 SNHLY and CDR2 FYNNEI. Trimming left V 6 bases short and J 0 bases short, with 9 bases between. Methods used by the authors: Counts of nucleated cells, estimated from reference gene primer amplification, were obtained. The data were produced by immunoSEQ multiplex PCR, yet TCRdb's version contains in-frame clones alone and is incomplete. V and J calls plus clone size are reproduced from that table; the DNA served to infer D and trimming. Here the sample spans approximately 44,000 clones, around 93% being singletons. The sequenced material came from peripheral blood. J is TRBJ1-5 and V is TRBV2, with D perhaps matching TRBD1 (6 bases). This TCR came from a human donor in a cohort sampled during active COVID-19. CDR3 nucleotide sequence: TGTGCCAGCAGCCGGGGGGCTAGCAATCAGCCCCAGCATTTT. This codes for CASSRGASNQPQHF. The whole variable domain, remainder taken from reference TRBV2 and TRBJ1-5, is EPEVTQTPSHQVTQMGQEVILRCVPISNHLYFYWYRQILGQKVEFLVSFYNNEISEKSEIFDDQFSVERPDGSNFTLKIRSTKLEDSAMYFCASSRGASNQPQHFGDGTRLSIL.